A single sample gave rise to the 21 T cell receptor beta chains below, sequenced in a study of blood T cell repertoires in COVID-19. Clones were read by immunoSEQ multiplex PCR, and TCRdb kept only the in-frame ones, dropping some. Of 150,000 to 200,000 clones in the sample, 81% were seen once. The sample taken for sequencing was peripheral blood. These receptors originate from a woman at least 80 years old with COVID-19, enrolled during active disease.

V gene TRBV6-5 combines with J gene TRBJ2-3; 9 bases map to TRBD2. Germline loops: CDR1 MNHEY, CDR2 SVGAGI. Unmatched junction bases numbered 10, after V lost 6 bases and J lost 6 bases. The CDR3 spans 15 residues. This chain's CDR3 is CASRIGGGVLDTQYF. DNA of the CDR3: TGTGCCAGCAGAATCGGCGGGGGGGTTCTCGATACGCAGTATTTT.

The chain recombines TRBV5-1 with TRBJ1-1; D gene uncertain. Germline values: CDR1 SGHRS, CDR2 YFSETQ. The CDR3 loop spans 13 amino acids. The germline V and J ends were trimmed by 0 bases and 6 bases, with 9 bases remaining between them. The DNA of the CDR3 is TGCGCCAGCAGCTTGGGAGGGAGCGCTGAAGCTTTCTTT. Translating gives CASSLGGSAEAFF.

This clone was detected a few times. This chain links TRBV19 with TRBJ1-1; TRBD1 matches 11 bases. Per germline, CDR1 LNHDA and CDR2 SQIVND (reference sequence). This CDR3 comprises 14 residues. Trimming took 6 bases from V and 6 from J; bases not matched to a gene: 6. The CDR3 nucleotides are TGTGCCAGTAGACCGATGGGACAGGGGGCTGAAGCTTTCTTT. It encodes CASRPMGQGAEAFF.

The chain links TRBV6-5 to TRBJ1-3; 7 nucleotides agree with TRBD1. V was pared by 6 bases and J by 0 bases, with 5 bases of the junction left unmatched. This CDR3 contains 15 residues. Germline V CDR1 and CDR2: MNHEY, SVGAGI. The CDR3 DNA reads TGTGCCAGCAGGACAGGGCTTTACTCTGGAAACACCATATATTTT. It codes for CASRTGLYSGNTIYF.

The gene calls are TRBV3-1 (or the pseudogene TRBV3-2) and TRBJ1-6; TRBD1 is a possible D gene (5 bases). Trimming pared 4 bases from V and 6 bases from J, leaving 13 bases between. The CDR3 is made up of 15 amino acids. The germline V gene has CDR1 LGHDT and CDR2 YNNKEL (reference sequence). The CDR3 spells CASSPTWDSNSPLHF. For the CDR3, the DNA is TGTGCCAGCAGCCCGACTTGGGACTCTAATTCACCCCTCCACTTT.

The chain links TRBV5-1 to TRBJ1-6; 7 nucleotides agree with TRBD1. J gave up 0 bases and V 1 base, and 1 base lay outside the gene matches. There are 16 residues in the CDR3. Germline CDR1 is SGHRS and CDR2 is YFSETQ. CDR3 DNA: TGCGCCAGCAGCTTGTGGGACAGCTCCTATAATTCACCCCTCCACTTT. Translating gives CASSLWDSSYNSPLHF.

The genes are TRBV3-1 (or the pseudogene TRBV3-2) and TRBJ2-1, with TRBD1 matching over 8 bases. There are 16 residues in the CDR3. Germline CDR1 LGHDT, CDR2 YNNKEL (reference sequence). V dropped 1 base and J dropped 7; count of bases not matched to a gene: 9. The CDR3 DNA is TGTGCCAGCAGCCAAGGGCGCTCAGGGGGCAGGAATGAGCAGTTCTTC. It translates to CASSQGRSGGRNEQFF.

The chain combines TRBV5-4 with TRBJ1-2; D is ambiguous. The ends were cut back, 4 bases at V and 4 bases at J, with 14 bases in the middle. Germline V gene data show CDR1 as SGHNT and CDR2 as YYREEE (reference sequence). The CDR3 spans 14 residues. The CDR3 reads CASSKSQFPYGYTF. CDR3 in DNA: TGTGCCAGCAGCAAGTCCCAGTTCCCCTATGGCTACACCTTC.

The rearrangement links TRBV24-1 to TRBJ2-7, with 7 bases lining up with TRBD1. CDR1 is KGHDR and CDR2 is SFDVKD in the germline V gene. CDR3 length equals 13 residues. V lost 4 bases and J lost 6; bases outside the gene matches: 5. CDR3 region: CATSDPDRPEQYF. Written as DNA, the CDR3 is TGTGCCACCAGTGACCCGGACAGGCCCGAGCAGTACTTC.

In its sample, this clone was seen many times. J is TRBJ1-1 and V is TRBV19; D is undetermined. Germline V gene lookup returns CDR1 LNHDA and CDR2 SQIVND (reference sequence). The CDR3 has 15 residues. The V gene lost 1 base and the J gene lost 1 base, with 10 bases spanning the gap. CDR3 bases: TGTGCCAGTAGTATAGGAGGGAGTGAGAACACTGAAGCTTTCTTT. It specifies CASSIGGSENTEAFF.

This rearrangement joins TRBV5-1 to TRBJ2-1; 11 nucleotides agree with TRBD2. CDR1 is SGHRS, CDR2 YFSETQ, per germline. V shed 0 bases, J shed 4 bases, and the junction held 3 bases outside the gene matches. The CDR3 totals 16 residues. CDR3 sequence (DNA): TGCGCCAGCAGCTTGGTGGCTAGCGGGGGGTACAATGAGCAGTTCTTC. It specifies CASSLVASGGYNEQFF.

The rearrangement links TRBV10-3 to TRBJ2-7; 7 bases line up with TRBD1. In germline, CDR1 is ENHRY, CDR2 SYGVKD. The length of the CDR3 is 14 residues. V trimming: 7 bases; J trimming: 3 bases; junction bases outside the gene matches: 9. The CDR3 spells CAITGDRGGYEQYF. DNA for the CDR3: TGTGCCATCACCGGGGACAGAGGGGGCTACGAGCAGTACTTC.

The rearrangement uses TRBV5-4 and TRBJ2-3, with D unclear. The CDR3 runs 17 residues. Germline-derived CDR1 and CDR2 are SGHNT and YYREEE (reference sequence). V was trimmed by 4 bases and J by 8 bases, leaving 26 bases between them. CDR3 coding DNA: TGTGCCAGCAGCCTGGTCGGTTTCGCTAGTTCTAAGGCTACGCAGTATTTT. Translated: CASSLVGFASSKATQYF.

The gene calls are TRBV24-1 and TRBJ2-3, with D unresolved. With 5 bases removed from V and 0 bases from J, the gap between germline ends came to 8 bases. This CDR3 has 14 amino acids. Germline CDR1 KGHDR, CDR2 SFDVKD. The CDR3 reads CATSGHKSTDTQYF. The CDR3 DNA is TGTGCCACCAGTGGGCACAAAAGCACAGATACGCAGTATTTT.

This clone was found a few times. The V and J genes are TRBV10-2 and TRBJ1-5; D is ambiguous. Trimming stripped 7 bases from V and 8 bases from J, with 12 bases between. The length of the CDR3 is 12 residues. Germline CDR1 and CDR2: WSHSY and SAAADI. CDR3 nucleotides: TGCGCCAGCACCCAAGCCGGTGAGCCCCAGCATTTT. Its protein is CASTQAGEPQHF.

The chain employs TRBV7-8 and TRBJ2-7; 12 nucleotides agree with TRBD2. From germline, CDR1 is SGHVS and CDR2 FQNEAQ. The CDR3 is 14 residues long. V dropped 6 bases and J dropped 5; count of bases not matched to a gene: 5. CDR3 sequence (DNA): TGTGCCAGCAGTTTTCTAGCGGGAGGGAACGAGCAGTACTTC. This codes for CASSFLAGGNEQYF.

The CDR3 here is CASSLYGPQDTQYF. CDR3 bases: TGTGCCAGCAGTTTATATGGCCCCCAAGATACGCAGTATTTT. The chain is built from TRBV27 and TRBJ2-3; D gene ambiguous. Trimming pared 1 base from V and 5 bases from J, leaving 10 bases between. This CDR3 is 14 amino acids long. Looked up from germline, CDR1 is MNHEY and CDR2 is SMNVEV (reference sequence).

The chain has TRBV5-1 and TRBJ2-2, with a weak D call TRBD1 (6 bases). Germline V gene data show CDR1 as SGHRS and CDR2 as YFSETQ. Between the trimmed V and J ends, which lost 0 bases and 7 bases, there was a span of 10 bases. The CDR3 runs 14 residues. The CDR3 region is CASSLDREGGELFF. Written as DNA, the CDR3 is TGCGCCAGCAGCTTGGACAGGGAAGGCGGGGAGCTGTTTTTT. Combining the CDR3 with reference TRBV5-1 and TRBJ2-2 gives the whole variable domain KAGVTQTPRYLIKTRGQQVTLSCSPISGHRSVSWYQQTPGQGLQFLFEYFSETQRNKGNFPGRFSGRQFSNSRSEMNVSTLELGDSALYLCASSLDREGGELFFGEGSRLTVL.

Details on this clone: A much more abundant neighbour one base away suggests this may be a read error. This chain joins TRBV5-4 and TRBJ2-2; TRBD1 agrees at 8 bases. From germline, CDR1 is SGHNT and CDR2 YYREEE (reference sequence). V lost 4 bases, J lost 2 bases, and 4 bases stayed unmatched. This CDR3 has 15 residues. CDR3 residues: CASSPGTGNTGELFF. DNA of the CDR3: TGTGCCAGCAGCCCAGGGACAGGTAACACCGGGGAGCTGTTTTTT.

V is TRBV21-1 and J is TRBJ1-6; no DNA check was done on the table's D call, TRBD1. TRBV21-1 is designated a pseudogene. CDR3 length equals 18 residues. The CDR3 nucleotides are TGTGCCAGCAGCAAAGCGGGGCAGATGAGCTCCTATAATTCACCCCTCCACTTT. It specifies CASSKAGQMSSYNSPLHF.

This clone was seen once. This chain connects TRBV7-2 to TRBJ2-3, with a weak D call TRBD1 (6 bases). This CDR3 has 14 amino acids. V lost 5 bases to trimming and J lost 2 bases, with 11 bases between them. The germline CDR1 and CDR2 sequences are SGHTA and FQGNSA. Written as DNA, the CDR3 is TGTGCCAGCAGCCTCCGACAGGTCACAGATACGCAGTATTTT. Amino acid sequence: CASSLRQVTDTQYF. Drawing the rest from reference TRBV7-2 and TRBJ2-3, the complete variable domain is GAGVSQSPSNKVTEKGKDVELRCDPISGHTALYWYRQSLGQGLEFLIYFQGNSAPDKSGLPSDRFSAERTGGSVSTLTIQRTQQEDSAVYLCASSLRQVTDTQYFGPGTRLTVL.